This T cell receptor (beta chain) originates from a study of T cells in Graves' hyperthyroidism and ophthalmopathy. There are many counts of this clonotype. Its specificity is not known. Blood sampling occurred at first hyperthyroidism diagnosis, ahead of any ophthalmopathy symptoms. TCR beta CDR3 regions were amplified from RNA. Primed by the HTBI set, a first-round RT-PCR was run on the TCR CDR3. TCRdb called the multiplex PCR reads again in MiXCR, with one record for every CDR3 protein. In the table there are about 300,000 distinct CDR3 sequences, 10% to 15% of which are singletons. Points from the study as a whole: Before onset, ophthalmopathy was predicted by the model a median approximately 6.7 months earlier. Blood shared most expanded thyroid clonotypes above 0.001.

V shed 4 bases and J 6 bases; nucleotides not matched to a gene: 7. Germline-derived CDR1 and CDR2 are MDHEN and SYDVKM. The CDR3 spans 15 residues. Specimen: blood. The gene calls are TRBV28 and TRBJ1-2, with 11 bases lining up with TRBD1. The TCR originated in a woman aged 25 to 39 with Graves' hyperthyroidism that later progressed to Graves' ophthalmopathy. The CDR3 DNA reads TGTGCCAGCAGTTCCGCATGGGGACAGGGGGATGGCTACACCTTC. Protein: CASSSAWGQGDGYTF.